The next 31 T cell receptor beta chains were all read from a single sample in a study of shared clonotypes between healthy human individuals. Selected positively for CCR7 and CD45RO-negative, naive CD8 cells excluded terminally differentiated effector memory CD45RA+ cells. Profiling relied on immunoSEQ multiplex PCR, and the TCRdb table lists in-frame clones only, not all of them. The sample includes about 700,000 clones, 92% seen only once; the top ten take more than 20%. Material: naive CD8+ T cells sorted from blood. These receptors all come from a man aged 25-45 years in good health.

This chain joins TRBV27 and TRBJ2-1; 7 bases align to TRBD1. There are 15 residues in the CDR3. Germline V gene lookup returns CDR1 MNHEY and CDR2 SMNVEV (reference sequence). With 7 bases clipped from V and 0 bases from J, the junction kept 6 bases outside the gene matches. The CDR3 here is CASTPGTASYNEQFF. The CDR3 coding sequence is TGTGCCAGCACGCCCGGGACAGCCTCCTACAATGAGCAGTTCTTC.

J is TRBJ2-4 and V is TRBV7-2, with no clear D. The CDR3 is 13 residues long. Germline CDR1 SGHTA, CDR2 FQGNSA. Trimming shortened V by 4 bases and J by 8 bases, and 12 bases separated the two germline ends. CDR3 in DNA: TGTGCCAGCAGCTCGAAAGGGTGGGACATTCAGTACTTC. Translation gives CASSSKGWDIQYF.

The chain has TRBV7-9 and TRBJ2-7, with TRBD1 identical over 8 bases. The germline V gene encodes CDR1 SEHNR and CDR2 FQNEAQ (reference sequence). V dropped 6 bases and J dropped 4; count of bases not matched to a gene: 5. The CDR3 is 13 amino acids. The CDR3 loop is CASSPTGGYEQYF. The CDR3, as DNA: TGTGCCAGCAGTCCTACAGGGGGGTACGAGCAGTACTTC. Full variable domain (remainder filled in from reference TRBV7-9 and TRBJ2-7): DTGVSQNPRHKITKRGQNVTFRCDPISEHNRLYWYRQTLGQGPEFLTYFQNEAQLEKSRLLSDRFSAERPKGSFSTLEIQRTEQGDSAMYLCASSPTGGYEQYFGPGTRLTVT.

In the case of this clone: Other DNA sequences in this specimen translate into the identical CDR3. The V and J genes are TRBV5-1 and TRBJ2-7, with D tentatively TRBD2 (5 bases). The germline gives CDR1 SGHRS, CDR2 YFSETQ. Trimming stripped 4 bases from V and 6 bases from J, with 11 bases between. The CDR3 runs to 12 residues. In nucleotides, the CDR3 is TGCGCCAGCAGCCTTGGAGGATCCGAGCAGTACTTC. Protein: CASSLGGSEQYF.

The chain carries TRBV4-2 and TRBJ2-3, with 10 bases lining up with TRBD1. The ends lost 1 base at V and 3 bases at J; junction bases unmatched: 4. Per the germline V gene, CDR1 is LGHNA and CDR2 is YNFKEQ. The CDR3 has 16 residues. This CDR3 reads CASSQADRGLTDTQYF. The DNA for the CDR3 is TGTGCCAGCAGCCAAGCTGACAGGGGGCTGACAGATACGCAGTATTTT.

This sequence joins TRBV13 and TRBJ2-7; TRBD1 agrees at 9 bases. V lost 5 bases and J lost 0; bases outside the gene matches: 5. Germline V CDR1 and CDR2: PRHDT, FYEKMQ (reference sequence). The CDR3 spans 15 residues. The CDR3 loop is CASSKGTGFSYEQYF. CDR3 sequence (DNA): TGTGCCAGCAGCAAAGGGACAGGGTTCTCCTACGAGCAGTACTTC.

The chain joins TRBV6-1 to TRBJ1-5; maybe TRBD1 (5 bases). Trimming cost V 6 bases and J 5 bases, with 14 bases left between them. CDR1 MNHNS and CDR2 SASEGT come from the germline V gene. CDR3 size: 14 residues. CDR3 residues: CASRGTGGYQPQHF. CDR3 sequence (DNA): TGTGCCAGCAGGGGGACGGGAGGTTATCAGCCCCAGCATTTT.

J is TRBJ2-7 and V is TRBV7-6; D is possibly TRBD2 (5 bases). The CDR3 covers 15 residues. Germline V gene lookup returns CDR1 SGHVS and CDR2 FNYEAQ. The V and J ends lost 3 bases and 0 bases respectively, with 12 bases between them. The CDR3 loop reads CASSLGVTHSYEQYF. The CDR3 DNA follows: TGTGCCAGCAGCTTGGGAGTAACCCACTCCTACGAGCAGTACTTC.

V gene TRBV13 combines with J gene TRBJ2-3; 10 bases map to TRBD2. In germline, CDR1 is PRHDT, CDR2 FYEKMQ (reference sequence). J gave up 5 bases and V 4 bases, and 9 bases lay outside the gene matches. The CDR3 is 16 residues long. The CDR3 DNA is TGTGCCAGCAGCTCTTACCAGGGACTAGCGAAAGATACGCAGTATTTT. Its translation is CASSSYQGLAKDTQYF.

This chain connects TRBV5-1 to TRBJ1-4; D unclear. The germline gives CDR1 SGHRS, CDR2 YFSETQ. Between the trimmed V and J ends, which lost 4 bases and 6 bases, there was a span of 16 bases. The CDR3 spans 15 residues. The CDR3 DNA sequence: TGCGCCAGCAGCCCGGTAGGGCTGGACCATGAAAAACTGTTTTTT. Translating gives CASSPVGLDHEKLFF.

This chain connects TRBV6-1 to TRBJ2-5; D possibly corresponds to TRBD2 (6 bases). Germline CDR1 MNHNS, CDR2 SASEGT. V was cut by 10 bases and J by 0 bases, with 12 bases left in between. This CDR3 is built from 13 residues. CDR3 amino acids: CATRDWNQETQYF. The CDR3 DNA reads TGTGCCACCAGGGACTGGAACCAAGAGACCCAGTACTTC.

The rearrangement uses TRBV25-1 and TRBJ1-2; D is uncertain. The CDR3 consists of 12 residues. Germline lookup yields CDR1 MGHDK and CDR2 SYGVNS. V lost 6 bases and J 4 bases, leaving 9 bases between the germline ends. The chain's CDR3 is CASSGRGYGYTF. As DNA, the CDR3 is TGTGCCAGCAGCGGCCGGGGCTATGGCTACACCTTC.

The chain links TRBV28 to TRBJ2-7; TRBD2 might be the D (5 bases). CDR3 length: 14 amino acids. Trimming pared 6 bases from V and 4 bases from J, leaving 16 bases between. CDR1 MDHEN and CDR2 SYDVKM come from the germline V gene. CDR3 coding DNA: TGTGCCAGCAGCTTCGGGGTCTTGGGGTACGAGCAGTACTTC. Amino acids: CASSFGVLGYEQYF.

This chain links TRBV13 with TRBJ1-5, with TRBD1 matching over 7 bases. V was clipped by 3 bases and J by 4 bases; unmatched bases: 3. The CDR3 is 14 residues long. The germline CDR1 and CDR2 sequences are PRHDT and FYEKMQ (reference sequence). The CDR3 coding sequence is TGTGCCAGCAGCTTTACAGGGGAAAATCAGCCCCAGCATTTT. Translated, it gives CASSFTGENQPQHF.

V usage is TRBV4-1 and J usage is TRBJ2-1; D is undetermined. V was clipped by 1 base and J by 4 bases, with 11 bases between them. This CDR3 spans 15 amino acids. Germline CDR1 reads MGHRA; CDR2 reads YSYEKL. The DNA for the CDR3 is TGCGCCAGCAGCCAAGTAGGGCTCCTGTACAATGAGCAGTTCTTC. This encodes CASSQVGLLYNEQFF.

The chain employs TRBV13 and TRBJ1-5, with D unresolved. This CDR3 region has 15 residues. The V gene's germline CDR1 is PRHDT and CDR2 FYEKMQ (reference sequence). V was cut by 2 bases and J by 3 bases, with 11 bases left in between. The CDR3 here is CASSLNPSANQPQHF. CDR3 in DNA: TGTGCCAGCAGCTTAAATCCCTCGGCCAATCAGCCCCAGCATTTT.

Only one count was recorded for this clone. The sample has other DNA sequences that encode this CDR3 too. In DNA, the CDR3 is TGTGCCAGCAGTTTCCTTACCTACGAGCAGTACTTC. Protein: CASSFLTYEQYF. The genes are TRBV28 and TRBJ2-7; D call uncertain. This CDR3 comprises 12 residues. Trimming took off 3 bases at V and 2 bases at J, with 5 bases between the two ends. Germline V lookup: CDR1 MDHEN, CDR2 SYDVKM.

The chain couples TRBV7-9 to TRBJ2-1; D not certain. CDR3 length equals 14 residues. Germline V CDR1 and CDR2: SEHNR, FQNEAQ (reference sequence). The V and J ends lost 2 bases and 9 bases respectively, with 14 bases between them. The CDR3 loop reads CASSLIVGRGEQFF. CDR3 in DNA: TGTGCCAGCAGCTTAATTGTAGGACGCGGTGAGCAGTTCTTC.

The rearrangement uses TRBV7-9 and TRBJ2-7, with 15 bases that match TRBD2. CDR3 size: 15 residues. Germline-derived CDR1 and CDR2 are SEHNR and FQNEAQ (reference sequence). After removal of 5 bases from V and 4 bases from J, the junction contained 3 bases not matched to a gene. The CDR3, as DNA: TGTGCCAGCAGCGCCGGGACTAGCGGGAGGTACGAGCAGTACTTC. This encodes CASSAGTSGRYEQYF.

The chain joins TRBV9 to TRBJ2-5; 9 bases are shared with TRBD2. V shed 2 bases, J shed 3 bases, and the junction held 11 bases outside the gene matches. From germline, CDR1 is SGDLS and CDR2 YYNGEE. The CDR3 is 17 amino acids. The CDR3 protein is CASSVGQSTSGEETQYF. CDR3 nucleotide sequence: TGTGCCAGCAGCGTGGGTCAGTCGACTAGCGGAGAAGAGACCCAGTACTTC.

This clone occurred a few times. The chain carries TRBV29-1 and TRBJ2-7, with D perhaps matching TRBD1 (5 bases). Germline CDR1 SQVTM, CDR2 ANQGSEA. This CDR3 contains 12 residues. The ends were cut back, 4 bases at V and 0 bases at J, with 7 bases in the middle. The CDR3 nucleotides are TGCAGCGTTGGACAGAGCTCCTACGAGCAGTACTTC. It encodes CSVGQSSYEQYF.

The V gene is TRBV6-5, the J gene TRBJ2-1; 9 bases agree with TRBD1. Germline CDR1 and CDR2: MNHEY and SVGAGI. The length of the CDR3 is 13 residues. The ends lost 7 bases at V and 8 bases at J; junction bases unmatched: 6. The CDR3 reads CASTGQGLDEQFF. CDR3 nucleotide sequence: TGTGCCAGCACCGGACAGGGGCTGGATGAGCAGTTCTTC.

This clone has more than one count but fewer than ten. This chain connects TRBV29-1 to TRBJ2-2; 9 bases map to TRBD2. The CDR3 extends over 15 amino acids. The V and J ends lost 3 bases and 2 bases, in that order; junction bases with no gene match: 4. The germline V gene has CDR1 SQVTM and CDR2 ANQGSEA. Here the CDR3 reads CSVEWLAGNTGELFF. The CDR3 nucleotides read TGCAGCGTTGAGTGGCTAGCGGGAAACACCGGGGAGCTGTTTTTT.

The chain combines TRBV15 with TRBJ2-3; D gene unclear. V lost 2 bases, J lost 6 bases, and 9 bases lay in between. The CDR3 spans 13 residues. Germline-derived CDR1 and CDR2 are LNHNV and YYDKDF (reference sequence). CDR3 amino acids: CATSRLALDTQYF. The CDR3 nucleotides read TGTGCCACCAGCAGATTGGCCCTCGATACGCAGTATTTT.

The chain links TRBV4-1 to TRBJ2-2; D call uncertain. With 1 base removed from V and 3 bases from J, the gap between germline ends came to 12 bases. Germline-derived CDR1 and CDR2 are MGHRA and YSYEKL. The CDR3 has 16 amino acids. The CDR3 coding sequence is TGCGCCAGCAGCCAAGTCACCGCTCGAGACACCGGGGAGCTGTTTTTT. It yields the protein CASSQVTARDTGELFF.

The table lists this clone with a few counts. The chain's CDR3 is CASSDDNEQFF. CDR3 nucleotide sequence: TGTGCCAGCAGCGACGACAATGAGCAGTTCTTC. This chain joins TRBV9 and TRBJ2-1; D uncertain. The CDR3 is 11 amino acids. Looked up from germline, CDR1 is SGDLS and CDR2 is YYNGEE. V dropped 3 bases and J dropped 5 bases, with 3 bases sitting between them.

The genes are TRBV7-9 and TRBJ2-6, with 8 bases that match TRBD1. The junction had 12 bases not matched to a gene; V was cut back by 5 bases and J by 0 bases. CDR3 length equals 19 residues. Germline V CDR1 and CDR2: SEHNR, FQNEAQ (reference sequence). The CDR3 nucleotides read TGTGCCAGCAGCCAAAGGCGGGACAGGCAAAGCTCTGGGGCCAACGTCCTGACTTTC. Translation: CASSQRRDRQSSGANVLTF. Full variable domain (remainder filled in from reference TRBV7-9 and TRBJ2-6): DTGVSQNPRHKITKRGQNVTFRCDPISEHNRLYWYRQTLGQGPEFLTYFQNEAQLEKSRLLSDRFSAERPKGSFSTLEIQRTEQGDSAMYLCASSQRRDRQSSGANVLTFGAGSRLTVL.

The chain carries TRBV25-1 and TRBJ1-1; 8 nucleotides match TRBD1. The CDR3 extends over 16 amino acids. Germline V gene data show CDR1 as MGHDK and CDR2 as SYGVNS. V dropped 1 base and J dropped 1; count of bases not matched to a gene: 5. The CDR3 DNA reads TGTGCCAGCAGTGAATGGGGGACAGGACAGAACACTGAAGCTTTCTTT. Translating it yields CASSEWGTGQNTEAFF.

This clone was counted once. This sequence joins TRBV6-5 and TRBJ2-7; D is perhaps TRBD2 (6 bases). The CDR3 consists of 14 residues. Per the germline V gene, CDR1 is MNHEY and CDR2 is SVGAGI. Trimming removed 2 bases from V and 4 bases from J, with 12 bases in between. The CDR3 reads CASSYEAGFYEQYF. Written as DNA, the CDR3 is TGTGCCAGCAGTTACGAAGCGGGCTTTTACGAGCAGTACTTC.

Details on this clone: The sample contains more than one DNA sequence encoding this CDR3. The DNA of the CDR3 is TGCGCCAGCAGCTTTGAGGGTTCTGGGGCCAACGTCCTGACTTTC. Its translation: CASSFEGSGANVLTF. This chain uses TRBV5-1 with TRBJ2-6, with D possibly TRBD2 on 5 matching bases. The CDR3 totals 15 residues. The germline V and J ends were trimmed by 2 bases and 1 base, with 7 bases remaining between them. Per germline, CDR1 SGHRS and CDR2 YFSETQ.

The chain recombines TRBV12-5 with TRBJ1-5; tentatively, D is TRBD1 (6 bases). The CDR3 is 13 residues long. Germline V gives CDR1 LGHNT, CDR2 FRNRAP. V was cut by 6 bases and J by 4 bases, with 10 bases left in between. The DNA for the CDR3 is TGTGCTAGTGGCGCAGGGGTAAATCAGCCCCAGCATTTT. Amino acid sequence: CASGAGVNQPQHF.